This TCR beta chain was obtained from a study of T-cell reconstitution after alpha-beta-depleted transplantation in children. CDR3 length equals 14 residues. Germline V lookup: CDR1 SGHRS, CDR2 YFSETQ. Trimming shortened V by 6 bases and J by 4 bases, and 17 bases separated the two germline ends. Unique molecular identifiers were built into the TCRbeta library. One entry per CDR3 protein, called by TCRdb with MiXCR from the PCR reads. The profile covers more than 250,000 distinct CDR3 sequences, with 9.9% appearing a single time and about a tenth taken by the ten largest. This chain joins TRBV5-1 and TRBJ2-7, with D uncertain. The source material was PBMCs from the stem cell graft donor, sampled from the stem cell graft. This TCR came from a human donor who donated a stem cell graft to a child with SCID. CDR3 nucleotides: TGCGCCAGCAATCCGGACGGCCAAACGTACGAGCAGTACTTC. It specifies CASNPDGQTYEQYF.